The rows below give T cell receptor beta chains drawn from one sample of a study of human T cells and chemical hapten exposure. TCRdb reanalysed the RACE reads using MiXCR and keeps one entry per CDR3 protein. The repertoire holds about 260,000 distinct CDR3 sequences, with 7% to 10% as singletons. The sample in question was whole blood, obtained in connection with sensitization to the hapten diphenylcyclopropenone (DPC). The source of these receptors is a woman aged 35 to 49 with alopecia areata. Some clones in this sample may be carry-over from other donors' samples. Both conserved end residues are part of each CDR3. Size tells how often a clone was seen (once, few, many) or the class of an expanded clone, and some rows leave it out.

TRBV5-5	TRBJ2-2	few	CASSPSGTATGELFF
TRBV4-3	TRBJ2-5	-	CASSRRAGSKETQYF
TRBV29-1	TRBJ2-7	few	CSVARDRGYEQYF
TRBV11-3	TRBJ2-1	-	CASSQTSGEHEQFF
TRBV6-2/TRBV6-3	TRBJ2-5	-	CASRWREGRETQYF
TRBV27	TRBJ2-5	-	CANLGQGPFQETQYF
TRBV6-2/TRBV6-3	TRBJ1-4	-	CASSKPTVFNEKLFF
TRBV20-1	TRBJ2-4	few	CSARAPREGLAKNIQYF
TRBV7-2	TRBJ2-5	-	CASSLTPGQVGQETQYF
TRBV12-3/TRBV12-4	TRBJ2-1	few	CASSLGRGTSENEQFF
TRBV3-1	TRBJ2-2	-	CASSPDLTGELFF
TRBV12-3/TRBV12-4	TRBJ2-1	few	CASSPTSGQGFYDEQFF
TRBV6-1	TRBJ1-5	-	CASQAGDSNQPQHF
TRBV9	TRBJ2-1	-	CASSVGVAGEGSGREQFF
TRBV28	TRBJ2-3	-	CASTDGASTDTQYF
TRBV7-9	TRBJ1-6	many	CASGSSYNSPLHF
TRBV5-6	TRBJ1-1	many	CASSWRRPNTEAFF
TRBV7-9	TRBJ1-2	-	CASSQQLEDYGYTF
TRBV28	TRBJ2-5	few	CASSIGGTYQETQYF
TRBV12-3/TRBV12-4	TRBJ2-3	-	CASSYRFSTSTDTQYF
TRBV5-4	TRBJ2-5	-	CASSLPGASEETQYF
TRBV27	TRBJ2-5	-	CASSPRAPVETQYF
TRBV11-2	TRBJ2-1	many	CASSSTPPGLADNEQFF
TRBV10-3	TRBJ2-7	few	CAISDPGQGAEEQYF
TRBV5-1	TRBJ2-7	few	CASRNSVSYEQYF
TRBV6-2/TRBV6-3	TRBJ1-1	-	CASSYGGTANTEAFF
TRBV15	TRBJ1-5	many	CATSRELNQPQHF
TRBV3-1	TRBJ2-7	many	CASSRGYEQYF
TRBV12-3/TRBV12-4	TRBJ1-2	-	CASSSGQGRDYGYTF
TRBV6-5	TRBJ2-5	-	CASSFVTSGQETQYF
TRBV7-7	TRBJ2-1	-	CASSPRLIAYNEQFF
TRBV6-5	TRBJ2-7	-	CASSLRDTNYEQYF
TRBV10-3	TRBJ2-2	many	CAISESSLGAANTGELFF
TRBV20-1	TRBJ2-3	-	CSARYPRGPYTQYF
TRBV9	TRBJ2-1	few	CASSVVLGEQFF
TRBV5-1	TRBJ1-1	-	CASSWDINTEAFF
TRBV5-1	TRBJ2-5	few	CASSFGLAGIQETQYF
TRBV12-3/TRBV12-4	TRBJ2-3	few	CASSPRRLGTDTQYF
TRBV4-3	TRBJ2-4	few	CASSQDDRVQNIQYF